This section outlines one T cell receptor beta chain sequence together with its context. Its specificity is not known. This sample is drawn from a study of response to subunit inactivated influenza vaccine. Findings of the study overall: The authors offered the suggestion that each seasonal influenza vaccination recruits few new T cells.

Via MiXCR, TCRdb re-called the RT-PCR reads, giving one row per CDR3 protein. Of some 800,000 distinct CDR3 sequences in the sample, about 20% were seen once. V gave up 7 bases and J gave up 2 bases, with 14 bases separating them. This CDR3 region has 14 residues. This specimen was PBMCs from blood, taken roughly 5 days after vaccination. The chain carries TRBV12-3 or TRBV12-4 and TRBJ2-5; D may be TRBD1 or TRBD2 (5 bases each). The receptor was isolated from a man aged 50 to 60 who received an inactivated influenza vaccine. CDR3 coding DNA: TGTGCCAGCACCTTCTCTGGGGGTCAAGAGACCCAGTACTTC. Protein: CASTFSGGQETQYF.